The 18 T cell receptor beta chains presented below share a single source sample, sequenced in a study of response to subunit inactivated influenza vaccine. TCRdb analysed the RT-PCR reads with MiXCR anew, one entry per CDR3 protein. Of hundreds of thousands of distinct CDR3 sequences listed, 15% to 17% are singletons. Sequencing used PBMCs from blood, obtained 11 to 12 days after vaccination. These receptor sequences come from a man between 50 and 59 years old who received an inactivated influenza vaccine.

The chain carries TRBV20-1 and TRBJ2-1, with TRBD2 identical over 12 bases. CDR3 size: 14 residues. V lost 7 bases and J lost 4; bases outside the gene matches: 5. CDR1 and CDR2 (germline): DFQATT, SNEGSKA (reference sequence). The CDR3 DNA is TGCAGTGTTAGTACTAGCGGGGGGTACAATGAGCAGTTCTTC. It encodes CSVSTSGGYNEQFF.

The rearrangement joins TRBV11-2 to TRBJ2-3; D remains unclear. Deletions cut 5 bases from V and 0 bases from J, with 21 bases between. CDR1 is SGHAT, CDR2 FQNNGV, per germline. The CDR3 length is 18 residues. CDR3 sequence (DNA): TGTGCCAGCAGCCAAACCCCTGCCGTCGGGTATAGCACAGATACGCAGTATTTT. The encoded protein is CASSQTPAVGYSTDTQYF.

This clonotype was observed a few times. The chain joins TRBV19 to TRBJ2-1; D ambiguous. CDR1 LNHDA and CDR2 SQIVND come from the germline V gene (reference sequence). Trimming removed 3 bases at V and 2 bases at J, with 11 bases between. The length of the CDR3 is 15 residues. The CDR3 reads CASSILPGAYNEQFF. The DNA of the CDR3 is TGTGCCAGTAGTATCCTCCCCGGAGCCTACAATGAGCAGTTCTTC. Full variable domain (outside the CDR3, taken from reference TRBV19 and TRBJ2-1): DGGITQSPKYLFRKEGQNVTLSCEQNLNHDAMYWYRQDPGQGLRLIYYSQIVNDFQKGDIAEGYSVSREKKESFPLTVTSAQKNPTAFYLCASSILPGAYNEQFFGPGTRLTVL.

V is TRBV20-1 and J is TRBJ1-2; possible D gene TRBD1, 5 bases. The CDR3 has 16 amino acids. Trimming took 0 bases from V and 5 from J, leaving 19 bases between them. Germline values: CDR1 DFQATT, CDR2 SNEGSKA (reference sequence). CDR3 nucleotide sequence: TGCAGTGCTAGAGATGGACGAGGGACCTCGGGTTATGGCTACACCTTC. It codes for CSARDGRGTSGYGYTF.

This clonotype has a handful of counts. The chain recombines TRBV18 with TRBJ2-7; tentative D call: TRBD2 (6 bases). Germline V gives CDR1 KGHSH, CDR2 LQKENI. V was pared by 2 bases and J by 0 bases, with 14 bases between. The CDR3 runs to 16 residues. In DNA, the CDR3 is TGTGCCAGCTCACCAACAACCGGGACTTACTCCTACGAGCAGTACTTC. Translation gives CASSPTTGTYSYEQYF.

The gene calls are TRBV10-3 and TRBJ2-5; TRBD1 aligns across 9 bases. Trimming cost V 3 bases and J 5 bases; bases outside gene matches: 7. The CDR3 spans 15 residues. Germline V CDR1 and CDR2: ENHRY, SYGVKD. The DNA of the CDR3 is TGTGCCATCAGTGAAGGACAGGGGAGATGGGAGACCCAGTACTTC. Protein: CAISEGQGRWETQYF.

This clonotype was detected only a few times. The V and J genes are TRBV7-9 and TRBJ2-7, with a weak D call TRBD1 (6 bases). The CDR3 is made up of 12 amino acids. CDR1 SEHNR and CDR2 FQNEAQ come from the germline V gene (reference sequence). Trimming took off 5 bases at V and 6 bases at J, with 11 bases between the two ends. CDR3: CASSVTGREQYF. In nucleotides, the CDR3 is TGTGCCAGCAGCGTTACAGGGCGCGAGCAGTACTTC.

This clonotype has only a few counts. This rearrangement joins TRBV5-6 to TRBJ2-1; D is possibly TRBD1 or TRBD2 (5 bases each). Trimming removed 10 bases from V and 9 bases from J, with 26 bases in between. Germline lookup yields CDR1 SGHDT and CDR2 YYEEEE. The CDR3 loop spans 15 amino acids. In nucleotides, the CDR3 is TGTGCCTCGAAGCTTGCCAGCGCCGTGGGGGTTGAGCAGTTCTTC. Its protein product is CASKLASAVGVEQFF.

This clonotype turned up a few times. This sequence joins TRBV7-2 and TRBJ2-3; D is ambiguous. Trimming stripped 5 bases from V and 0 bases from J, with 9 bases between. The V gene's germline CDR1 is SGHTA and CDR2 FQGNSA. This CDR3 has 14 amino acids. For the CDR3, the DNA is TGTGCCAGCAGCCGATCGTCTAGCACAGATACGCAGTATTTT. It translates to CASSRSSSTDTQYF.

This clonotype turned up a few times. The chain uses TRBV14 and TRBJ1-4, with D uncertain. The germline CDR1 and CDR2 sequences are SGHDN and FVKESK. The CDR3 extends over 15 amino acids. V gave up 4 bases and J gave up 0 bases, with 9 bases separating them. CDR3 nucleotide sequence: TGTGCCAGCAGCCCAGTCTCTGCAACTAATGAAAAACTGTTTTTT. Its translation is CASSPVSATNEKLFF.

The chain joins TRBV4-3 to TRBJ2-4, with D possibly matching TRBD1 (5 bases). This CDR3 has 17 residues. The germline V gene has CDR1 LGHNA and CDR2 YSLEER. Trimming took 3 bases from V and 2 from J, leaving 17 bases between them. CDR3 in amino acids: CASSHPTEWVSKNIQYF. The DNA for the CDR3 is TGCGCCAGCAGCCATCCGACAGAGTGGGTGTCCAAAAACATTCAGTACTTC.

A few counts support this clonotype. The J gene is TRBJ2-3, the V gene TRBV20-1; D unclear. The germline CDR1 and CDR2 sequences are DFQATT and SNEGSKA (reference sequence). V was shortened by 3 bases and J by 4 bases, with 8 bases between the two germline ends. The CDR3 has 12 residues. This CDR3 reads CSASPSADTQYF. The CDR3 nucleotides are TGCAGTGCTAGTCCCAGCGCAGATACGCAGTATTTT.

The chain employs TRBV5-1 and TRBJ2-3; 7 nucleotides match TRBD2. This CDR3 has 14 residues. Per the germline V gene, CDR1 is SGHRS and CDR2 is YFSETQ. J gave up 4 bases and V 3 bases, and 5 bases lay outside the gene matches. CDR3 loop: CASSSGTNSDTQYF. The CDR3 DNA sequence: TGCGCCAGCAGCTCCGGGACTAACTCAGATACGCAGTATTTT.

This clonotype came up a few times. V usage is TRBV5-1 and J usage is TRBJ2-3, with D unclear. The CDR3 length is 15 residues. Looked up from germline, CDR1 is SGHRS and CDR2 is YFSETQ. The V and J ends lost 2 bases and 6 bases respectively, with 16 bases between them. The CDR3 DNA sequence: TGCGCCAGCAGCTTAATAAGGTCCCGAACGGATACGCAGTATTTT. Its translation is CASSLIRSRTDTQYF.

J is TRBJ1-2 and V is TRBV20-1; D perhaps matches TRBD1 (5 bases). The ends were cut back, 1 base at V and 8 bases at J, with 11 bases in the middle. Per the germline V gene, CDR1 is DFQATT and CDR2 is SNEGSKA (reference sequence). This CDR3 is built from 12 residues. DNA for the CDR3: TGCAGTGCTAGAGGGGGGGGAGGAGGCTACACCTTC. Translated, it gives CSARGGGGGYTF.

This CDR3 reads CASSQEWGVGGYTF. CDR3 coding DNA: TGTGCCAGCAGCCAAGAGTGGGGTGTCGGCGGCTACACCTTC. The chain joins TRBV3-1 to TRBJ1-2; D gene unclear. Germline CDR1 is LGHDT and CDR2 is YNNKEL (reference sequence). The CDR3 contains 14 residues. V was shortened by 0 bases and J by 8 bases, with 13 bases between the two germline ends.

The chain has TRBV12-3 or TRBV12-4 and TRBJ2-5; the D gene is possibly TRBD2 (5 bases). The ends were cut back, 6 bases at V and 5 bases at J, with 16 bases in the middle. This CDR3 is built from 14 residues. CDR3 DNA sequence: TGTGCCAGCAGCGACCGGCTAGCCCGGGAGACCCAGTACTTC. Translation gives CASSDRLARETQYF.

This clonotype was recorded a few times. This chain joins TRBV4-1 and TRBJ2-7, with a possible D match to TRBD1 (5 bases). V gave up 3 bases and J gave up 5 bases, with 14 bases separating them. The length of the CDR3 is 14 residues. The germline V gene encodes CDR1 MGHRA and CDR2 YSYEKL. The CDR3 region is CASSQTARADEQYF. DNA of the CDR3: TGCGCCAGCAGCCAGACCGCCAGGGCCGACGAGCAGTACTTC.